The clone carrying this T cell receptor (beta chain) was picked up many times. What it binds is not known. Each CDR3 protein gets one entry after TCRdb re-called the 5' RACE reads with MiXCR. The data contain roughly 150,000 distinct CDR3 sequences, under 4.5% of them singletons. All donors comprised healthy Caucasians. The entry originates in a study of identical twins. Notes on the study in general: Compared with unrelated sharing, twin-shared out-of-frame alpha sequences had more low-probability sequences. Not following the same donors, the study drew its conclusions from cross-sectional statistical analysis.

This TCR was sampled from a young man in good health. Sequencing was performed on memory T cells sorted from blood.

The CDR3: CASEGYETQYF. As DNA, the CDR3 is TGTGCCAGCGAGGGGTACGAGACCCAGTACTTC. The genes are TRBV28 and TRBJ2-5, with D tentatively TRBD1 or TRBD2 (5 bases each). The CDR3 is made up of 11 amino acids. V lost 8 bases and J 5 bases, leaving 9 bases between the germline ends. Germline lookup yields CDR1 MDHEN and CDR2 SYDVKM.